The 14 T cell receptor beta chains listed next were all sequenced from one sample in a study of technical replicates of blood from a handful of donors. Profiling relied on immunoSEQ multiplex PCR, and the TCRdb table lists in-frame clones only, not all of them. This table holds roughly 69,000 clones, roughly 86% found once. Sequencing was done on a sample of PBMCs. The receptors stem from a human donor in good health. Some clones in this sample may be carry-over from other donors' samples.

The chain employs TRBV29-1 and TRBJ2-7, with 7 positions matching TRBD1. V lost 6 bases and J lost 2; bases outside the gene matches: 7. This CDR3 is 13 amino acids long. Germline V gene sequence: CDR1 SQVTM, CDR2 ANQGSEA. The CDR3 loop is CSVLTGAAYEQYF. CDR3 sequence (DNA): TGCAGCGTCCTCACAGGGGCCGCCTACGAGCAGTACTTC.

The chain recombines TRBV21-1 with TRBJ2-3; TRBD2, the table's D call, lacks a check against the DNA. TRBV21-1 is a pseudogene locus. The CDR3 is made up of 15 amino acids. CDR3 protein: CASSKAPPGADTQYF. CDR3 in DNA: TGTGCCAGCAGCAAAGCCCCGCCCGGGGCAGATACGCAGTATTTT.

The genes are TRBV7-9 and TRBJ1-1; the match to TRBD1 covers 8 bases. Germline CDR1 is SEHNR and CDR2 is FQNEAQ (reference sequence). The junction had 7 bases not matched to a gene; V was cut back by 5 bases and J by 5 bases. The CDR3 is made up of 14 amino acids. This CDR3 reads CASSPTGGGTEAFF. The CDR3 DNA reads as TGTGCCAGCAGCCCAACAGGGGGTGGGACTGAAGCTTTCTTT.

V gene TRBV6-5 combines with J gene TRBJ2-2; 7 nucleotides line up with TRBD1. This CDR3 has 15 residues. V lost 3 bases and J lost 8; bases outside the gene matches: 9. Germline V gene sequence: CDR1 MNHEY, CDR2 SVGAGI. The CDR3 nucleotides read TGTGCCAGCAGTTATAGACAGGGTGAAATGGGGGAGCTGTTTTTT. This gives the protein CASSYRQGEMGELFF.

The J gene is TRBJ2-1, the V gene TRBV7-3; 9 positions agree with TRBD2. The CDR3 length is 18 residues. With V trimmed by 5 bases and J by 6 bases, 17 bases remained unmatched. Looked up from germline, CDR1 is SGHTA and CDR2 is FQGTGA. The CDR3 reads CASSPGRTASGIINEQFF. The CDR3 region has the DNA TGTGCCAGCAGCCCAGGACGGACGGCTAGCGGGATTATCAATGAGCAGTTCTTC.

The chain couples TRBV5-6 to TRBJ2-7, with 9 bases identical to TRBD2. V was pared by 4 bases and J by 6 bases, with 8 bases of the junction left unmatched. Per germline, CDR1 SGHDT and CDR2 YYEEEE. This CDR3 region has 14 residues. CDR3 loop: CASSVLAGVGEQYF. The CDR3 DNA follows: TGTGCCAGCAGCGTGTTAGCGGGAGTAGGCGAGCAGTACTTC.

The gene calls are TRBV7-3 and TRBJ2-3; D remains unclear. The CDR3 is 14 amino acids. V gave up 1 base and J gave up 2 bases, with 7 bases separating them. Germline V CDR1 and CDR2: SGHTA, FQGTGA. CDR3 protein: CASSLSSPTDTQYF. The CDR3 DNA is TGTGCCAGCAGCTTAAGTAGCCCCACAGATACGCAGTATTTT.

This chain uses TRBV9 with TRBJ1-3; maybe TRBD1 (5 bases). The V gene's germline CDR1 is SGDLS and CDR2 YYNGEE. V was pared by 4 bases and J by 3 bases, with 14 bases between. This CDR3 is 15 amino acids long. CDR3 in amino acids: CASSIQLGVGNTIYF. In DNA form, the CDR3 reads TGTGCCAGCAGCATCCAGCTAGGGGTTGGAAACACCATATATTTT.

The V and J genes are TRBV11-2 and TRBJ1-2, with a tentative D call TRBD1 (5 bases). Per germline, CDR1 SGHAT and CDR2 FQNNGV. V lost 7 bases and J lost 7, with 19 bases in between. This CDR3 region has 14 residues. CDR3 DNA sequence: TGTGCCAGCATCGGCTCTGGAGGGGCTAGTGGCTACACCTTC. Protein sequence: CASIGSGGASGYTF.

This rearrangement joins TRBV7-9 to TRBJ2-1, with a possible D match to TRBD2 (5 bases). Between the trimmed V and J ends, which lost 5 bases and 0 bases, there was a span of 14 bases. Germline V gives CDR1 SEHNR, CDR2 FQNEAQ (reference sequence). The CDR3 covers 16 residues. The CDR3 nucleotides read TGTGCCAGCAGCATGGGTCGGAGGAGCTCCTACAATGAGCAGTTCTTC. It specifies CASSMGRRSSYNEQFF.

The CDR3 protein is CASSQDLEGQGRRTEAFF. The CDR3, as DNA: TGCGCCAGCAGCCAAGATCTTGAGGGACAGGGGCGTCGCACTGAAGCTTTCTTT. V gene TRBV4-3 combines with J gene TRBJ1-1, with 10 bases matching TRBD1. The CDR3 is 18 amino acids. Germline CDR1 and CDR2: LGHNA and YSLEER. V trimming: 0 bases; J trimming: 4 bases; junction bases outside the gene matches: 11.

The chain carries TRBV5-1 and TRBJ2-3; weak D call: TRBD2 (6 bases). The ends were cut back, 4 bases at V and 0 bases at J, with 12 bases in the middle. The length of the CDR3 is 15 residues. Per the germline V gene, CDR1 is SGHRS and CDR2 is YFSETQ. In nucleotides, the CDR3 is TGCGCCAGCAGCAAAAGGACTACTAGCACAGATACGCAGTATTTT. Protein: CASSKRTTSTDTQYF.

This chain uses TRBV2 with TRBJ1-1; weak D call: TRBD1 (6 bases). Germline V gene data show CDR1 as SNHLY and CDR2 as FYNNEI. The CDR3 is 12 residues long. Trimming pared 6 bases from V and 5 bases from J, leaving 10 bases between. The chain's CDR3 is CASSPDRTEAFF. CDR3 DNA sequence: TGTGCCAGCAGCCCGGACAGAACTGAAGCTTTCTTT.

The V call is TRBV19, the J call TRBJ2-2; D possibly corresponds to TRBD2 (6 bases). The germline CDR1 and CDR2 sequences are LNHDA and SQIVND (reference sequence). There are 14 residues in the CDR3. V was trimmed by 6 bases and J by 4 bases, leaving 12 bases between them. This CDR3 reads CASRSRETTGELFF. The CDR3 nucleotides read TGTGCCAGTAGAAGTCGGGAGACCACCGGGGAGCTGTTTTTT.